Listed below are T cell receptor beta chains from one sample, sequenced in a study of CD8+ T cells in alopecia areata. Assay used: immunoSEQ multiplex PCR; TCRdb lists only in-frame clones, some missing. The sample has fewer than 150,000 clones; roughly 66% are singletons. Specimen: CD4+ T cells sorted from blood. These receptors originate from a human donor in good health. Each CDR3 is given with its conserved first and last residue. D genes are given only for firm matches. Clone size is shown for a subset of rows, as once, few, many or a class of expanded clone.

>TRBJ1-5|once|TRBV30|-
CAWKSGQGNQPQHF
TGTGCCTGGAAATCTGGACAAGGCAATCAGCCCCAGCATTTT
>TRBJ1-3|few|TRBV29-1|-
CSALWGMNTIYF
TGCAGCGCATTGTGGGGGATGAACACCATATATTTT
>TRBJ1-5|-|TRBV30|-
CAWSPDSNQPQHF
TGTGCCTGGAGTCCGGATAGCAATCAGCCCCAGCATTTT
>TRBJ1-5|-|TRBV2|-
CASRGDRSNQPQHF
TGTGCCAGCAGGGGAGACAGGAGCAATCAGCCCCAGCATTTT
>TRBJ2-7|-|TRBV6-5|TRBD2
CASSYLASGYEQYF
TGTGCCAGCAGTTACTTGGCTAGCGGGTACGAGCAGTACTTC
>TRBJ1-6|once|TRBV7-2|-
CASRDRTDNSPLHF
TGTGCCAGCCGAGACCGGACAGATAATTCACCCCTCCACTTT
>TRBJ2-5|-|TRBV18|-
CASSPLQGVGETQYF
TGTGCCAGCTCACCGTTACAGGGAGTAGGGGAGACCCAGTACTTC
>TRBJ1-2|once|TRBV6-5|-
CASSSNSLTGGYTF
TGTGCCAGCAGTTCAAACAGTCTGACTGGAGGCTACACCTTC
>TRBJ1-6|-|TRBV9|-
CASSVSISSPLHF
TGTGCCAGCAGCGTGAGCATCAGCTCACCCCTCCACTTT
>TRBJ2-7|few|TRBV19|TRBD2
CASSLTGTSSHEQYF
TGTGCCAGTAGTCTTACCGGGACTAGCTCCCACGAGCAGTACTTC
>TRBJ1-5|-|TRBV6-1|-
CASSAGGRLNQPQHF
TGTGCCAGCAGTGCTGGAGGGAGATTGAATCAGCCCCAGCATTTT
>TRBJ1-5|-|TRBV30|TRBD1
CAWSTNRGASNQPQHF
TGTGCCTGGAGTACTAACAGGGGGGCTAGCAATCAGCCCCAGCATTTT
>TRBJ1-2|-|TRBV30|-
CAWKAGHYGYTF
TGTGCCTGGAAGGCAGGACACTATGGCTACACCTTC
>TRBJ2-3|few|TRBV7-9|-
CASSPGTTSTDTQYF
TGTGCCAGCAGCCCTGGGACGACTAGCACAGATACGCAGTATTTT
>TRBJ1-6|-|TRBV5-4|-
CASSLGGGNSPLHF
TGTGCCAGCAGCTTGGGAGGGGGAAATTCACCCCTCCACTTT
>TRBJ1-5|once|TRBV2|TRBD1
CASSTDRGNQPQHF
TGTGCCAGCAGCACCGACAGGGGGAACCAGCCCCAGCATTTT
>TRBJ1-1|-|TRBV23-1|TRBD1
CASSLQGGDTEAFF
TGCGCCAGCAGTCTACAGGGGGGAGACACTGAAGCTTTCTTT
>TRBJ1-4|-|TRBV6-5|-
CASRPLRENEKLFF
TGTGCCAGCAGACCACTTCGGGAAAATGAAAAACTGTTTTTT
>TRBJ2-3|-|TRBV29-1|-
CSVGDWGPDTQYF
TGCAGCGTTGGGGATTGGGGGCCAGATACGCAGTATTTT
>TRBJ1-2|few|TRBV6-6|-
CASSVRAIQGGYGYTF
TGTGCCAGCAGTGTCCGCGCTATACAGGGTGGCTATGGCTACACCTTC
>TRBJ1-5|-|TRBV2|TRBD1
CASSGDRDRNQPQHF
TGTGCCAGCAGCGGGGACAGGGATCGCAATCAGCCCCAGCATTTT
>TRBJ1-2|once|TRBV7-3|TRBD1
CASSQADRGGGYTF
TGTGCCAGCAGCCAAGCCGACAGGGGCGGAGGCTACACCTTC
>TRBJ1-5|-|TRBV18|-
CASSPQASNQPQHF
TGTGCCAGCTCACCACAAGCTAGCAATCAGCCCCAGCATTTT
>TRBJ2-5|-|TRBV5-1|-
CASSLAGAETQYF
TGCGCCAGCAGCCTGGCTGGGGCGGAGACCCAGTACTTC
>TRBJ2-1|-|TRBV7-2|-
CASSKRATYNEQFF
TGTGCCAGCAGCAAGCGGGCGACCTACAATGAGCAGTTCTTC
>TRBJ1-5|once|TRBV30|-
CAWSARGRTNQPQHF
TGTGCCTGGAGTGCCAGAGGACGGACAAATCAGCCCCAGCATTTT
>TRBJ2-7|-|TRBV29-1|-
CSVMGWGSPYEQYF
TGCAGCGTCATGGGGTGGGGGAGTCCCTACGAGCAGTACTTC
>TRBJ1-2|once|TRBV7-9|TRBD1
CASVPGQGRVVGGYTF
TGTGCCAGCGTACCGGGACAGGGAAGAGTAGTGGGAGGCTACACCTTC
>TRBJ2-1|few|TRBV7-2|-
CASSLVGEQFF
TGTGCCAGCAGCTTAGTTGGTGAGCAGTTCTTC
>TRBJ1-1|-|TRBV29-1|TRBD1
CSVDGQGSVSEAFF
TGCAGCGTTGACGGACAGGGATCGGTCTCTGAAGCTTTCTTT
>TRBJ1-2|once|TRBV11-2|-
CASSPGRGGGYGYTF
TGTGCCAGCAGCCCCGGTCGGGGAGGAGGCTATGGCTACACCTTC
>TRBJ1-4|-|TRBV27|-
CASIFARSLRAPRNEKLFF
TGTGCCAGCATATTCGCCCGCAGTCTCAGGGCGCCACGAAATGAAAAACTGTTTTTT
>TRBJ2-7|-|TRBV7-2|-
CASSLDSGGAPYEQYF
TGTGCCAGCAGCTTAGACTCCGGCGGGGCCCCCTACGAGCAGTACTTC
>TRBJ2-5|-|TRBV5-1|-
CASSFRTQETQYF
TGCGCCAGCAGCTTCCGGACCCAAGAGACCCAGTACTTC
>TRBJ1-2|once|TRBV15|-
CATSVSNYGYTF
TGTGCCACCAGCGTGAGCAACTATGGCTACACCTTC
>TRBJ1-1|-|TRBV4-1|-
CASSPNPRAYTEAFF
TGCGCCAGCAGCCCTAACCCGAGGGCGTACACTGAAGCTTTCTTT
>TRBJ1-1|-|TRBV6-5|-
CASTRGQMNTEAFF
TGTGCCAGCACCCGGGGACAAATGAACACTGAAGCTTTCTTT
>TRBJ1-5|-|TRBV30|-
CAWKPAGSSDQPQHF
TGTGCCTGGAAACCTGCGGGATCTTCGGATCAGCCCCAGCATTTT
>TRBJ1-1|-|TRBV30|-
CARGVQLNTEAFF
TGTGCCCGGGGGGTACAACTGAACACTGAAGCTTTCTTT
>TRBJ2-1|few|TRBV6-5|-
CASSYSLVHEQFF
TGTGCCAGCAGTTATTCTTTGGTCCATGAGCAGTTCTTC
>TRBJ2-6|-|TRBV30|TRBD1
CAWSRQGTSGANVLTF
TGTGCCTGGAGCCGACAGGGTACCTCTGGGGCCAACGTCCTGACTTTC
>TRBJ2-5|-|TRBV2|-
CASSQPVSQETQYF
TGTGCCAGCAGTCAACCGGTATCCCAAGAGACCCAGTACTTC
>TRBJ1-2|-|TRBV6-5|-
CASSYATNYGYTF
TGTGCCAGCAGTTACGCGACTAACTATGGCTACACCTTC
>TRBJ1-1|few|TRBV5-4|-
CASSFDRNTEAFF
TGTGCCAGCAGTTTTGACAGGAACACTGAAGCTTTCTTT
>TRBJ2-5|once|TRBV30|TRBD1
CAWSLGQGVGETQYF
TGTGCCTGGAGCCTGGGACAGGGAGTAGGAGAGACCCAGTACTTC
>TRBJ2-4|-|TRBV15|-
CATSRLDRKEGDIQYF
TGTGCCACCAGCAGGCTGGACAGAAAAGAAGGAGACATTCAGTACTTC
>TRBJ2-1|few|TRBV6-6|-
CASSRTNEQFF
TGTGCCAGCAGCCGGACCAATGAGCAGTTCTTC
>TRBJ1-4|few|TRBV27|-
CASRDEKLFF
TGTGCCAGCAGGGATGAAAAACTGTTTTTT
>TRBJ2-3|-|TRBV7-2|-
CASTDSLLLRTDTQYF
TGTGCCAGCACCGACTCCCTGCTACTCCGCACAGATACGCAGTATTTT
>TRBJ1-5|-|TRBV27|TRBD1
CASSPGQGSSYQPQHF
TGTGCCAGCAGTCCTGGACAGGGGAGCTCTTATCAGCCCCAGCATTTT
>TRBJ2-6|-|TRBV5-1|-
CASSGAPTGTGANVLTF
TGCGCCAGCAGCGGCGCCCCCACAGGGACTGGGGCCAACGTCCTGACTTTC
>TRBJ1-2|few|TRBV30|-
CAWNDRSNYGYTF
TGTGCCTGGAACGACAGGTCTAACTATGGCTACACCTTC
>TRBJ2-5|-|TRBV30|-
CAWSVLRRETQYF
TGTGCCTGGAGTGTCCTCCGTCGAGAGACCCAGTACTTC
>TRBJ1-1|-|TRBV5-1|TRBD1
CASSHDRDRTEAFF
TGCGCCAGCAGCCACGACAGGGATCGAACTGAAGCTTTCTTT
>TRBJ1-1|-|TRBV2|-
CASTLDVEAFF
TGTGCCAGCACCCTGGACGTTGAAGCTTTCTTT
>TRBJ1-5|-|TRBV6-5|-
CASSYSGEGQPQHF
TGTGCCAGCAGTTACTCCGGGGAAGGTCAGCCCCAGCATTTT
>TRBJ2-7|once|TRBV29-1|TRBD1
CSVDRTGGGEQYF
TGCAGCGTTGACAGGACAGGGGGCGGTGAGCAGTACTTC
>TRBJ2-3|few|TRBV5-1|TRBD2
CASSVGTSGGADTQYF
TGCGCCAGCAGCGTAGGGACTAGCGGGGGCGCAGATACGCAGTATTTT
>TRBJ2-7|-|TRBV11-2|-
CASSLGRTRGYEQYF
TGTGCCAGCAGCTTAGGCCGCACGCGAGGCTACGAGCAGTACTTC
>TRBJ1-2|-|TRBV7-2|-
CASSPSTGRYTF
TGTGCCAGCAGCCCTAGCACGGGGCGCTACACCTTC